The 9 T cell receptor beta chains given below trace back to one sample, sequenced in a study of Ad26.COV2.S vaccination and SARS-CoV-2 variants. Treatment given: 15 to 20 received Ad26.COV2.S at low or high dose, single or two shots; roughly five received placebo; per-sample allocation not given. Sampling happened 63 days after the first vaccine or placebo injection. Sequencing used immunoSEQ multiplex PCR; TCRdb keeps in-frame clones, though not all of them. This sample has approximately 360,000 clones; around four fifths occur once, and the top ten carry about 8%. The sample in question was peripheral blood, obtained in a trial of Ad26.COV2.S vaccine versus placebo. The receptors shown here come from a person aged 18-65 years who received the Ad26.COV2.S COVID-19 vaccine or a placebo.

The CDR3 DNA follows: TGTGCCAGCAGTCGATACAGGGAGCCCGGGGATGGCTACACCTTC. It translates to CASSRYREPGDGYTF. This chain uses TRBV27 with TRBJ1-2; D is possibly TRBD1 (6 bases). The CDR3 is 15 amino acids. The germline gives CDR1 MNHEY, CDR2 SMNVEV (reference sequence). V was shortened by 5 bases and J by 6 bases, with 19 bases between the two germline ends.

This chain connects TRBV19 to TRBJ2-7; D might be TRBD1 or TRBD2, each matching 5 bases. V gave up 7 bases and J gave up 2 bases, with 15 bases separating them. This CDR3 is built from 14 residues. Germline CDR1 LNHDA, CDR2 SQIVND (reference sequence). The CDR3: CASKVATGPYEQYF. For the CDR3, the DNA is TGTGCCAGTAAGGTCGCTACGGGACCCTACGAGCAGTACTTC.

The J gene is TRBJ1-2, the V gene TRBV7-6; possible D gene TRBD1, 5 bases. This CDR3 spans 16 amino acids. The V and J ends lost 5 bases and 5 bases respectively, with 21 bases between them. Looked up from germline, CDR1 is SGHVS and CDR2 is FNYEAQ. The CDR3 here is CASSPNGPGARYGYTF. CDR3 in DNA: TGTGCCAGCAGCCCAAATGGGCCCGGGGCGCGGTATGGCTACACCTTC.

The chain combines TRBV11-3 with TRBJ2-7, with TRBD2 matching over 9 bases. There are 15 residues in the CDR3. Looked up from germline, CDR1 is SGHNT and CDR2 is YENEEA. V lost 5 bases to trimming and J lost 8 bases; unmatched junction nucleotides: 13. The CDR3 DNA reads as TGTGCCAGCAGCCCAGAACTAGCGGGCTCTATTCAGCAGTACTTC. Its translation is CASSPELAGSIQQYF.

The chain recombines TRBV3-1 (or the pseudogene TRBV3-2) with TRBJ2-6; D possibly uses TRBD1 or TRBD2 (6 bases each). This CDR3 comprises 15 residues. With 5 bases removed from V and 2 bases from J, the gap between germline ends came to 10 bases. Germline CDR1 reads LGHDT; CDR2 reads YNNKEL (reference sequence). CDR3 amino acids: CASSIGGAGANVLTF. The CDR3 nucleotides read TGTGCCAGCAGCATCGGGGGCGCTGGGGCCAACGTCCTGACTTTC.

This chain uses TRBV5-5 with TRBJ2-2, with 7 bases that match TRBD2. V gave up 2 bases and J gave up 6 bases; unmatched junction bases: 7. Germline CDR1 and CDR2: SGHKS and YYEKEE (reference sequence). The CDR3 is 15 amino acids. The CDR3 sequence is CASSFLAGVAGELFF. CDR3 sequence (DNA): TGTGCCAGCAGCTTTCTGGCGGGGGTAGCCGGGGAGCTGTTTTTT.

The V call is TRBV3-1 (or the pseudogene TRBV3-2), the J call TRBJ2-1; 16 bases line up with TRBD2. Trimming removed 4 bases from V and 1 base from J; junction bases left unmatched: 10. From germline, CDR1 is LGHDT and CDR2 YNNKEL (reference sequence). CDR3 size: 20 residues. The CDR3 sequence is CASSLRPGTSGGGSYNEQFF. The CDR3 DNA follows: TGTGCCAGCAGCCTCCGGCCCGGGACTAGCGGGGGGGGGTCCTACAATGAGCAGTTCTTC.

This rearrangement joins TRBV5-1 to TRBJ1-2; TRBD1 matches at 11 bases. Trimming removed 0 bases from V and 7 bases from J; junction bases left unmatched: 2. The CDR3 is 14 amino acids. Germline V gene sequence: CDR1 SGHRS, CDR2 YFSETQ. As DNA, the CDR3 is TGCGCCAGCAGCTTGGGGGACAGGGGGATTGGCTACACCTTC. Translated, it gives CASSLGDRGIGYTF. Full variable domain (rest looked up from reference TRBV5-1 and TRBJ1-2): KAGVTQTPRYLIKTRGQQVTLSCSPISGHRSVSWYQQTPGQGLQFLFEYFSETQRNKGNFPGRFSGRQFSNSRSEMNVSTLELGDSALYLCASSLGDRGIGYTFGSGTRLTVV.

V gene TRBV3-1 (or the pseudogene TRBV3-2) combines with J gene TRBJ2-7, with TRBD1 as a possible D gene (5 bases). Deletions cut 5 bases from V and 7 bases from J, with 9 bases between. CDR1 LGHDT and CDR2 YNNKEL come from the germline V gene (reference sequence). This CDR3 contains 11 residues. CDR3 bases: TGTGCCAGCAGCGGTAGGGGTGAGCAGTACTTC. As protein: CASSGRGEQYF.